The source of this T cell receptor (beta chain) is a study of human T cells and chemical hapten exposure. During construction of the library, unique molecular identifiers were attached to individual cDNA molecules for quantitative, reproducible TCR counting. MiXCR was run by TCRdb on the RACE reads, yielding one entry per CDR3 protein. The sample consists of around 120,000 distinct CDR3 sequences, approximately 15% of them appearing once. Broader study findings: Positively correlated with patch test score were the counts of PT1 expanded TCRs.

The time point: pre-sensitization, week 0. Treatment given: therapeutic diphenylcyclopropenone sensitization with weekly scalp DPC. About this clonotype: Its antigen is not identified.

V lost 7 bases, J lost 4 bases, and 16 bases lay in between. This CDR3 has 13 amino acids. The V gene's germline CDR1 is SQVTM and CDR2 ANQGSEA. The receptor was isolated from a woman aged 18-29 years with alopecia areata. Some clones in this sample may be carry-over from other donors' samples. The sequences come from whole blood, collected in connection with sensitization to the hapten diphenylcyclopropenone (DPC). V usage is TRBV29-1 and J usage is TRBJ1-2, with D perhaps TRBD1 (6 bases). CDR3 residues: CSAPGHLFYGYTF. CDR3 nucleotides: TGCAGCGCGCCGGGACATCTTTTCTATGGCTACACCTTC.